This TCR beta chain was documented in a study of neoadjuvant anti-PD-1 for oral cavity cancer. As for the study in general: Before surgery, most patients got three to four biweekly 3 mg/kg nivolumab doses. Findings of the study overall: Treg/Th17 ratio rose with pretreatment blood and fell with post-treatment tumor TCRbeta clonality. Post-nivolumab, blood T cell clonality was significantly elevated in non-responders.

This CDR3 region has 17 residues. Germline V gene lookup returns CDR1 SGHTA and CDR2 FQGNSA. Trimming cost V 6 bases and J 6 bases; bases outside gene matches: 13. Of note for this clone: Its matching antigen is unknown.

The time point was: after neoadjuvant nivolumab, at surgical resection. The patients had HPV-negative, locally advanced oral cavity squamous cell carcinoma. Clones were sequenced by immunoSEQ multiplex PCR, and TCRdb holds only the in-frame ones, with some missing. The sample holds around 13,000 clones, approximately 73% seen once. The receptor was derived from a person aged 35-79 years with oral cavity squamous cell carcinoma. The chain is built from TRBV7-2 and TRBJ2-1, with TRBD1 identical over 11 bases. The sequencing used PBMCs, collected after nivolumab (anti-PD-1) treatment. The CDR3 nucleotides are TGTGCCAGCAGTTCGTCTTCCGGGACAGGGGGTTTCAATGAGCAGTTCTTC. This encodes CASSSSSGTGGFNEQFF.